This TCR beta chain comes out of a study of OX40 agonist ivuxolimab in advanced cancers. Clones were sequenced by immunoSEQ multiplex PCR, and TCRdb holds only the in-frame ones, with some missing. The sample lists some 35,000 clones, about nine tenths occurring once. The CDR3 runs 15 residues. V lost 7 bases and J 5 bases, leaving 17 bases between the germline ends. Germline V CDR1 and CDR2: MDHEN, SYDVKM. The rearrangement joins TRBV28 to TRBJ2-2, with TRBD2 as a possible D gene (5 bases). This receptor was identified in an adult with an advanced solid tumor such as melanoma, head and neck, liver or kidney cancer. The specimen comprised CD4+ or CD8+ T cells sorted from blood, sampled in a trial of the OX40 agonist ivuxolimab. CDR3 nucleotides: TGTGCCAGCACCGAGAGCAGCGGTCGGACCGGGGAGCTGTTTTTT. It translates to CASTESSGRTGELFF.